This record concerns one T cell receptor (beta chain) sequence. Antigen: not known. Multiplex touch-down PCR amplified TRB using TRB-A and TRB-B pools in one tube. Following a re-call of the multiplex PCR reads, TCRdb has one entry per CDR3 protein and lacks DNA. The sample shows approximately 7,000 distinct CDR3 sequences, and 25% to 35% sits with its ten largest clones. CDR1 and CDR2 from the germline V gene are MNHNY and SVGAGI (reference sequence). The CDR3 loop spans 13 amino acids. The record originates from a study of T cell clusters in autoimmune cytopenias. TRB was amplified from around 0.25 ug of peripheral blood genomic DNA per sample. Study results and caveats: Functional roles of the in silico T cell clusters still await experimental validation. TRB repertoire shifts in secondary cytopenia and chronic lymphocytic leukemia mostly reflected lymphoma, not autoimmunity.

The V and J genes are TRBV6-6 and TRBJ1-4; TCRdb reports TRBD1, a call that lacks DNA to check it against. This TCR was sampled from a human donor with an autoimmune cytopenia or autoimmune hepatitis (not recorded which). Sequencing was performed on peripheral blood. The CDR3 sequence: CASTGRGSEKLFF.